Each of the 10 T cell receptor beta chains below was sequenced from the same sample in a study of EBV T-cell therapy then PD-1 blockade in nasopharyngeal carcinoma. Assay used: immunoSEQ multiplex PCR; TCRdb lists only in-frame clones, some missing. Altogether 14,000 or so clones are present, 84% being singletons, with the ten largest covering about 33%. Treatment noted: AdE1-LMPpoly-expanded autologous EBV-specific T-cell therapy followed by anti-PD-1 nivolumab. What these receptors recognize is not known. The sample in question was CD8+ T cells from blood, obtained at roughly day 97 from a patient whose treatment included autologous EBV-specific T cells and nivolumab. These receptors were taken from a man in his forties with nasopharyngeal carcinoma.

This clone was found once. This rearrangement joins TRBV28 to TRBJ1-2; 11 positions match TRBD1. CDR1 is MDHEN, CDR2 SYDVKM, per germline. The trim removed 3 bases at V and 2 bases at J, leaving 8 bases unmatched. CDR3 length: 17 amino acids. DNA of the CDR3: TGTGCCAGCAGTTTTGGGGACAGGGGGTTTGGAAACTATGGCTACACCTTC. Translation: CASSFGDRGFGNYGYTF.

V gene TRBV4-3 combines with J gene TRBJ1-5; a possible D gene is TRBD1 (5 bases). V lost 0 bases and J 2 bases, leaving 17 bases between the germline ends. The V gene's germline CDR1 is LGHNA and CDR2 YSLEER. The CDR3 runs to 18 residues. The CDR3 DNA reads TGCGCCAGCAGCCAAGATGGTGGGGCTCGGAGAGGCAATCAGCCCCAGCATTTT. Protein: CASSQDGGARRGNQPQHF.

The chain couples TRBV15 to TRBJ1-6, with 8 bases aligning to TRBD1. The CDR3 extends over 15 amino acids. CDR1 and CDR2 (germline): LNHNV, YYDKDF (reference sequence). Trimming removed 3 bases from V and 7 bases from J; junction bases left unmatched: 5. This chain's CDR3 is CATSRDRVFNSPLHF. DNA for the CDR3: TGTGCCACCAGCAGGGACAGGGTGTTCAATTCACCCCTCCACTTT.

The CDR3 DNA reads as TGTGCCAGCAGCGTAGATAGGGAGGGCGAGACCCAGTACTTC. The encoded protein is CASSVDREGETQYF. The V and J genes are TRBV9 and TRBJ2-5, with 7 bases aligning to TRBD2. V was pared by 0 bases and J by 5 bases, with 4 bases of the junction left unmatched. Germline lookup yields CDR1 SGDLS and CDR2 YYNGEE. The CDR3 totals 14 residues. The full variable domain, in which reference TRBV9 and TRBJ2-5 provide the parts outside the CDR3, is DSGVTQTPKHLITATGQRVTLRCSPRSGDLSVYWYQQSLDQGLQFLIQYYNGEERAKGNILERFSAQQFPDLHSELNLSSLELGDSALYFCASSVDREGETQYFGPGTRLLVL.

The V call is TRBV9, the J call TRBJ2-1, with D possibly matching TRBD2 (6 bases). V was shortened by 4 bases and J by 9 bases, with 14 bases between the two germline ends. Germline CDR1 is SGDLS and CDR2 is YYNGEE. The CDR3 is made up of 13 amino acids. The CDR3 is CASSTQLGGEQFF. CDR3 DNA sequence: TGTGCCAGCAGCACCCAACTCGGGGGTGAGCAGTTCTTC.

The genes are TRBV5-1 and TRBJ2-7; D is uncertain. V was cut by 4 bases and J by 0 bases, with 8 bases left in between. This CDR3 is built from 13 residues. Germline V CDR1 and CDR2: SGHRS, YFSETQ. The CDR3 reads CASSKDASYEQYF. The DNA for the CDR3 is TGCGCCAGCAGCAAGGACGCCTCCTACGAGCAGTACTTC.

The V call is TRBV12-5, the J call TRBJ2-5; possibly TRBD2 for D (5 bases). This CDR3 comprises 14 residues. Germline V gene lookup returns CDR1 LGHNT and CDR2 FRNRAP. Between the trimmed V and J ends, which lost 2 bases and 5 bases, there was a span of 12 bases. The CDR3 reads CASGLSIREETQYF. CDR3 DNA: TGTGCTAGTGGTTTGTCCATTAGGGAGGAGACCCAGTACTTC.

This clone was detected only a few times. This sequence joins TRBV7-9 and TRBJ1-5; D unresolved. The V and J ends lost 5 bases and 3 bases respectively, with 11 bases between them. The CDR3 sequence is 14 residues long. Germline loops: CDR1 SEHNR, CDR2 FQNEAQ (reference sequence). In DNA form, the CDR3 reads TGTGCCAGCAGCGCACATACAGCCAATCAGCCCCAGCATTTT. Its translation: CASSAHTANQPQHF.

The chain has TRBV4-1 and TRBJ1-1, with D perhaps TRBD1 (6 bases). V was trimmed by 6 bases and J by 7 bases, leaving 15 bases between them. The CDR3 runs to 13 residues. Per the germline V gene, CDR1 is MGHRA and CDR2 is YSYEKL. The CDR3 sequence: CASRRWDTIEAFF. The CDR3 DNA reads as TGCGCCAGCAGGCGGTGGGACACTATTGAAGCTTTCTTT.

This clone was observed a single time. This chain links TRBV4-1 with TRBJ1-1, with 10 nucleotides matching TRBD1. CDR1 and CDR2 (germline): MGHRA, YSYEKL. V was pared by 3 bases and J by 2 bases, with 6 bases of the junction left unmatched. This CDR3 is built from 16 residues. For the CDR3, the DNA is TGCGCCAGCAGCCATCGCTTGACAGGGGGCAACACTGAAGCTTTCTTT. Translation: CASSHRLTGGNTEAFF.